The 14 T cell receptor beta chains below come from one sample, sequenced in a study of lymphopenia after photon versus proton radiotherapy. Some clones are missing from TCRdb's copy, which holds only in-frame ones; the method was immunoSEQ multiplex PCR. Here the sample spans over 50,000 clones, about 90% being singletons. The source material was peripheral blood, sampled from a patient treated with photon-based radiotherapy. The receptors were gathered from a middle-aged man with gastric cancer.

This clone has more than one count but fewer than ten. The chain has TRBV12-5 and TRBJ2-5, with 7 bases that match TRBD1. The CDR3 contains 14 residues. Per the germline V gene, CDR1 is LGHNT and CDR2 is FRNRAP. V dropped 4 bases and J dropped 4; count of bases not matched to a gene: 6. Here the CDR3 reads CASGSGQDLETQYF. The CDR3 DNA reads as TGTGCTAGTGGTTCAGGACAGGACCTAGAGACCCAGTACTTC.

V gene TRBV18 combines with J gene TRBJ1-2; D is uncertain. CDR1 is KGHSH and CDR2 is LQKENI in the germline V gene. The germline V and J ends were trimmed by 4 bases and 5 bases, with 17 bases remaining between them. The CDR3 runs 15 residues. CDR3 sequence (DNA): TGTGCCAGCTCACTTTTCGACCCGTGGGTGTATGGCTACACCTTC. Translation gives CASSLFDPWVYGYTF.

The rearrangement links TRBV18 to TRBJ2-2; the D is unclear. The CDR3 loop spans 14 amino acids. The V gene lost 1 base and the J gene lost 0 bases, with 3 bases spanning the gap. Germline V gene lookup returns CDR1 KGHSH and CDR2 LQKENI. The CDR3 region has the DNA TGTGCCAGCTCACCACAGCCGAACACCGGGGAGCTGTTTTTT. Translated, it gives CASSPQPNTGELFF.

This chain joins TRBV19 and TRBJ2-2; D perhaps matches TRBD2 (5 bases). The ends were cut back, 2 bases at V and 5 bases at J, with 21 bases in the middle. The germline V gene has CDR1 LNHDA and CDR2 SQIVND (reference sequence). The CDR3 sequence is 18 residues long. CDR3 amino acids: CASSIKRLAMGWTGELFF. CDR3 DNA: TGTGCCAGTAGTATAAAGAGGCTAGCTATGGGTTGGACCGGGGAGCTGTTTTTT.

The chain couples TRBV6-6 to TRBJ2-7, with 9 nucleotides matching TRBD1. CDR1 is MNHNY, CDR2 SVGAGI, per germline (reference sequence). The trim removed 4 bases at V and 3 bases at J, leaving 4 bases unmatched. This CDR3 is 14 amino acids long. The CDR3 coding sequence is TGTGCCAGCAGTTCCGGACAGGGGCTCTACGAGCAGTACTTC. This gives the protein CASSSGQGLYEQYF.

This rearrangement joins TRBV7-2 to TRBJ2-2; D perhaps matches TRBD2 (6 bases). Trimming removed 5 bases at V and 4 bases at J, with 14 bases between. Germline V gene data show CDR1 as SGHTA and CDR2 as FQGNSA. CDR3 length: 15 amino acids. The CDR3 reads CASSQQGGGTGELFF. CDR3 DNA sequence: TGTGCCAGCAGCCAGCAGGGAGGTGGCACCGGGGAGCTGTTTTTT. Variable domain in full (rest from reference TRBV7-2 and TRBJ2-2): GAGVSQSPSNKVTEKGKDVELRCDPISGHTALYWYRQSLGQGLEFLIYFQGNSAPDKSGLPSDRFSAERTGGSVSTLTIQRTQQEDSAVYLCASSQQGGGTGELFFGEGSRLTVL.

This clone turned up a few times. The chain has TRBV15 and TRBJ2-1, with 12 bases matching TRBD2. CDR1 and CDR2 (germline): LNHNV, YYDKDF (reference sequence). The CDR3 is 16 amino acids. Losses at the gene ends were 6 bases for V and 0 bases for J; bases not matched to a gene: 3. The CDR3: CATSELAGGSYNEQFF. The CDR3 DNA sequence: TGTGCCACCAGTGAACTAGCGGGGGGCTCCTACAATGAGCAGTTCTTC.

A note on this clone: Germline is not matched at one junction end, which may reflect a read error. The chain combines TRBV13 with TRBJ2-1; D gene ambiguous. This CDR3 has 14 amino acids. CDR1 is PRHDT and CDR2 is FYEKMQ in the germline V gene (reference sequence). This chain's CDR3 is CASSLGPSYNEQFF. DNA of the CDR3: TGTGCCAGCAGCCTAGGTCCCTCCTACAATGAGCAGTTCTTC.

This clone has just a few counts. Written as DNA, the CDR3 is TGTGCCAGCAGCCCATGGAGAGCTTACAATGAGCAGTTCTTC. It codes for CASSPWRAYNEQFF. The V and J genes are TRBV21-1 and TRBJ2-1; the table assigns TRBD2, which was not confirmed against the DNA. TRBV21-1 counts as a pseudogene. This CDR3 spans 14 amino acids.

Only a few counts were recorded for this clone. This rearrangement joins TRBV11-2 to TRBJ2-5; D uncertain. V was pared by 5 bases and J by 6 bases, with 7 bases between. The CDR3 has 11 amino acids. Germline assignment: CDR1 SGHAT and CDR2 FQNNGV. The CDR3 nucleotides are TGTGCCAGCAGCCCCGAGCAGACCCAGTACTTC. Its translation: CASSPEQTQYF.

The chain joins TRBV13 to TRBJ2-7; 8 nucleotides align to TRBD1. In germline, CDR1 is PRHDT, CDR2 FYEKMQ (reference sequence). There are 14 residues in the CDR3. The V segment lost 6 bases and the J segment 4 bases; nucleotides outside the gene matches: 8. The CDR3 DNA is TGTGCCAGCAGTCAACAGGGGGAAAGGTACGAGCAGTACTTC. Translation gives CASSQQGERYEQYF.

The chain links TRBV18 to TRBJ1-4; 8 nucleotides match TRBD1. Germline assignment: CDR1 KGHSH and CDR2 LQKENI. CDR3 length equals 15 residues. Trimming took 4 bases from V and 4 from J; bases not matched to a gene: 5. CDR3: CASSLLTGVNEKLFF. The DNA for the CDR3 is TGTGCCAGCTCACTACTGACAGGGGTTAATGAAAAACTGTTTTTT. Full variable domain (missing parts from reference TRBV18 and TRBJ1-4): NAGVMQNPRHLVRRRGQEARLRCSPMKGHSHVYWYRQLPEEGLKFMVYLQKENIIDESGMPKERFSAEFPKEGPSILRIQQVVRGDSAAYFCASSLLTGVNEKLFFGSGTQLSVL.

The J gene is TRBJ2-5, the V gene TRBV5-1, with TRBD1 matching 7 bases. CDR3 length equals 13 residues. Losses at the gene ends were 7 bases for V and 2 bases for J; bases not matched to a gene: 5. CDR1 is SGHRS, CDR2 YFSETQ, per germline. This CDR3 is CASRQGDQETQYF. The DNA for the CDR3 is TGCGCCAGCCGGCAGGGGGATCAAGAGACCCAGTACTTC. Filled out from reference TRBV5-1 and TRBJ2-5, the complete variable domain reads KAGVTQTPRYLIKTRGQQVTLSCSPISGHRSVSWYQQTPGQGLQFLFEYFSETQRNKGNFPGRFSGRQFSNSRSEMNVSTLELGDSALYLCASRQGDQETQYFGPGTRLLVL.

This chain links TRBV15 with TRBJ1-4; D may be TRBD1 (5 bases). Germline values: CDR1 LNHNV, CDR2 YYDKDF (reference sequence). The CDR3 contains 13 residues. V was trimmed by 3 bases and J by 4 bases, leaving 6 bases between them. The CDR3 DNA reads TGTGCCACCAGCAGGGACATTAATGAAAAACTGTTTTTT. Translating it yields CATSRDINEKLFF.